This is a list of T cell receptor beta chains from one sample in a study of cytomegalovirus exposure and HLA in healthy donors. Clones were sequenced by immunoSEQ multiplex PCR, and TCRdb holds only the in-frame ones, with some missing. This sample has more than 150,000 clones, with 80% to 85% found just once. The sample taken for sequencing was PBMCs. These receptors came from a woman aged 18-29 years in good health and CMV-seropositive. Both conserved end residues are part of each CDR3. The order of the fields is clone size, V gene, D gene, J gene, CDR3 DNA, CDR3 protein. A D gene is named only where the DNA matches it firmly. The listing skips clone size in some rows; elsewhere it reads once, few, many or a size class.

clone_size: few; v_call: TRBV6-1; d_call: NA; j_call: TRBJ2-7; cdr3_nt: TGTGCCAGCAGTTCCTTCTACGAGCAGTACTTC; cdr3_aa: CASSSFYEQYF
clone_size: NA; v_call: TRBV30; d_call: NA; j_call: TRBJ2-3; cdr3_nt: TGTGCCTGGAGTTCTGGACACCCAAAGCGAGATACGCAGTATTTT; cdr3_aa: CAWSSGHPKRDTQYF
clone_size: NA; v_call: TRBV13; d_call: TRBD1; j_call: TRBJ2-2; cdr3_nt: TGTGCCAGCAGCTCACACGGACAGGGTTGGAACCTGAACACCGGGGAGCTGTTTTTT; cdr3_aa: CASSSHGQGWNLNTGELFF
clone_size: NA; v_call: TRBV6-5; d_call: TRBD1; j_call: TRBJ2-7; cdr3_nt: TGTGCCAGCAGAACAGGGGTTTACGAGCAGTACTTC; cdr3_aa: CASRTGVYEQYF
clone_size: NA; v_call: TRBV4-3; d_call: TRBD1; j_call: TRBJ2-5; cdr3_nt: TGCGCCAGCAGCCAAGGTTCCGGGACAGGGGCTGAGACCCAGTACTTC; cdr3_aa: CASSQGSGTGAETQYF
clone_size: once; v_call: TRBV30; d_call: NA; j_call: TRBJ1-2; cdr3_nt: TGTGCCTGGAGTGTACATTTTAACTATGGCTACACCTTC; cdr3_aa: CAWSVHFNYGYTF
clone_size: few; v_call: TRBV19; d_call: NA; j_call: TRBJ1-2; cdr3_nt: TGTGCCAGTAGTATGCGCACCATATACACCTTC; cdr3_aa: CASSMRTIYTF
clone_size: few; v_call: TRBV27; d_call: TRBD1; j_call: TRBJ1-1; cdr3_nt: TGTGCCAGCAGTCCTACCACAGGGGTGAACACTGAAGCTTTCTTT; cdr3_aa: CASSPTTGVNTEAFF
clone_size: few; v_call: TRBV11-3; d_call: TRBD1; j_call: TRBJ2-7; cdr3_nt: TGTGCCAGCGGGATACCAGGGGGCGAGCAGTACTTC; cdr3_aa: CASGIPGGEQYF
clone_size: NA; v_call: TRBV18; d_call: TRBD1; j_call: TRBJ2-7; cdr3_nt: TGTGCCAGCTCACAATCTCCGGGACAGCACTCCTACGAGCAGTACTTC; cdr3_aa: CASSQSPGQHSYEQYF
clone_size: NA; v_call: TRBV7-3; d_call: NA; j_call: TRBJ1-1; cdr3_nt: TGTGCCAGCAGCTCCAGGGGGAACACTGAAGCTTTCTTT; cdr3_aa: CASSSRGNTEAFF
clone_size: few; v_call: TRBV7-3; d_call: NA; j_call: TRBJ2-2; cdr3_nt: TGTGCCAGCAGCTTAAACCCTGGAGGGGGGGTCGACACCGGGGAGCTGTTTTTT; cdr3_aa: CASSLNPGGGVDTGELFF
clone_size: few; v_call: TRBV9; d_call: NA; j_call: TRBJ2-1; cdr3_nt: TGTGCCAGCAGCGTAGTAGGGGCCGGTGAGCAGTTCTTC; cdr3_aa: CASSVVGAGEQFF
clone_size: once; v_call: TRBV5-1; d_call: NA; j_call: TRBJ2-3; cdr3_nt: TGCGCCAGCAGCTTTTTAGAGCGGGGCACAGATACGCAGTATTTT; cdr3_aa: CASSFLERGTDTQYF
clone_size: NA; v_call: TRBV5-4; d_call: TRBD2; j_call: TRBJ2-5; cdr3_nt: TGTGCCAGCAGCCCACAAGCGGGGGATGAAGAGACCCAGTACTTC; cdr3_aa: CASSPQAGDEETQYF
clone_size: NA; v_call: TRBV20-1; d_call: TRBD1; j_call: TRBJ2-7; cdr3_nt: TGCAGTGCGGGACAGTACGAGCAGTACTTC; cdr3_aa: CSAGQYEQYF
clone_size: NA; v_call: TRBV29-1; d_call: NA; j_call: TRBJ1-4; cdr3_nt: TGCAGCGTTGAAGATCCGAAGGGGAAGGAAAAACTGTTTTTT; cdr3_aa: CSVEDPKGKEKLFF
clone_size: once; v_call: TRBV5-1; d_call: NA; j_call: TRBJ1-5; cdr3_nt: TGCGCCAGCAGCTTGGTAGGGGATCACAATCAGCCCCAGCATTTT; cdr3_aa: CASSLVGDHNQPQHF
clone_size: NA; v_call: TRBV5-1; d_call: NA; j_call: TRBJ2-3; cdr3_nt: TGCGCCAGCGGAACCACTACAGGGTCAGATACGCAGTATTTT; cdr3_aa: CASGTTTGSDTQYF
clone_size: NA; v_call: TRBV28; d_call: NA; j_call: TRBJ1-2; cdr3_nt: TGTGCCAGCAGTTTAGTCACTTCAAGGACTCGCGCGACCTTC; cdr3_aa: CASSLVTSRTRATF
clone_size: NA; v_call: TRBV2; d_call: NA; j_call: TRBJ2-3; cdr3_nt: TGTGCCAGCAGCAGCACTAGGGGGATGAGCACAGATACGCAGTATTTT; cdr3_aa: CASSSTRGMSTDTQYF
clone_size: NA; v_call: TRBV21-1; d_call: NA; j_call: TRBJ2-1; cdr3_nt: TGTGCCAGCCCAAGCACCTCAGGAAAGAATGAGCAGTTCTTC; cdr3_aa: CASPSTSGKNEQFF
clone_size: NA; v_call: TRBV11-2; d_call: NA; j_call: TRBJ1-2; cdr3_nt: TGTGCCAGCAGCCCCACCAGGGGATATGGCTACACCTTC; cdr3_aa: CASSPTRGYGYTF
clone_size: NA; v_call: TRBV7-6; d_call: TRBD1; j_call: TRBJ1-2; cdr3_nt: TGTGCCAGCAGCTTAGGACAGGGGATTGATGGCTACACCTTC; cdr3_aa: CASSLGQGIDGYTF
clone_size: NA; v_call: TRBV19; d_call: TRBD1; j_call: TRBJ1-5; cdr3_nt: TGTGCCAGTAGTTTCCCGGGACAGGATCTGACCCAGCATTTT; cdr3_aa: CASSFPGQDLTQHF
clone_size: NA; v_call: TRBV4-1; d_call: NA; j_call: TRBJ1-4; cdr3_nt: TGCGCCAGCAGCCTCCCCCGTGGAGGATCGTCTAATGAAAAACTGTTTTTT; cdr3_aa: CASSLPRGGSSNEKLFF
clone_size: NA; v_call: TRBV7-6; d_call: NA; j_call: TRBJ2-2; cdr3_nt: TGTGCCAGCAGCTTAATCCCAGGGGCGAACACCGGGGAGCTGTTTTTT; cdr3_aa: CASSLIPGANTGELFF
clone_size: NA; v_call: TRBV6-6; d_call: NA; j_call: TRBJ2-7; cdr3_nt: TGTGCCAGCAGTAGGGAGGGGGGAAACTACGAGCAGTACTTC; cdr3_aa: CASSREGGNYEQYF